This TCR beta chain was identified during a study of blood T cell repertoires in COVID-19. The ends were cut back, 6 bases at V and 5 bases at J, with 19 bases in the middle. The CDR3 has 15 amino acids. Looked up from germline, CDR1 is SGHTA and CDR2 is FQGNSA. As originally analysed: Estimation of nucleated cell counts relied on the amplification of reference gene primers. The repertoire was sequenced with immunoSEQ multiplex PCR; TCRdb's copy has only in-frame clones and lacks some. From that table come the V and J calls and clone size; the DNA was used to work out D and trimming. The sample includes about 190,000 clones, around 80% seen only once; the top ten take roughly 14%.

This TCR derives from a man aged 30 to 45 with active or convalescent COVID-19. The rearrangement links TRBV7-2 to TRBJ1-1; TRBD1 is a possible D gene (6 bases). The sample comprised peripheral blood. CDR3 sequence: CASRARGGGRTEAFF. CDR3 bases: TGTGCCAGCAGAGCACGAGGGGGGGGTCGAACTGAAGCTTTCTTT.